These 26 T cell receptor beta chains came from one sample sequenced in a study of blood T cell repertoires in COVID-19. Clones were read by immunoSEQ multiplex PCR, and TCRdb kept only the in-frame ones, dropping some. The table includes some 100,000 clones, about 91% detected once. The specimen was peripheral blood. The receptor set was obtained from a man aged 45-60 years with acute or convalescent COVID-19.

The chain links TRBV5-8 to TRBJ2-2, with TRBD2 matching over 9 bases. Germline CDR1 reads SGHTS; CDR2 reads YDEGEE. With 2 bases clipped from V and 7 bases from J, the junction kept 3 bases outside the gene matches. The CDR3 is 14 residues long. Here the CDR3 reads CASSFLAGFGELFF. The CDR3, as DNA: TGTGCCAGCAGCTTTCTAGCGGGGTTCGGGGAGCTGTTTTTT.

J is TRBJ2-1 and V is TRBV5-8; 7 bases are a match to TRBD1. Germline V gene sequence: CDR1 SGHTS, CDR2 YDEGEE. V shed 0 bases, J shed 6 bases, and the junction held 9 bases outside the gene matches. This CDR3 is 16 amino acids long. Written as DNA, the CDR3 is TGTGCCAGCAGCTTGGAGGGGGCGCGCAATATCAATGAGCAGTTCTTC. Protein: CASSLEGARNINEQFF.

This chain uses TRBV5-1 with TRBJ1-1; 9 bases line up with TRBD1. Germline CDR1 is SGHRS and CDR2 is YFSETQ. V lost 4 bases to trimming and J lost 7 bases; unmatched junction nucleotides: 2. This CDR3 has 12 residues. The DNA for the CDR3 is TGCGCCAGCAGCATGGACAGGGGTGAAGCTTTCTTT. It yields the protein CASSMDRGEAFF. The whole variable domain, remainder taken from reference TRBV5-1 and TRBJ1-1, is KAGVTQTPRYLIKTRGQQVTLSCSPISGHRSVSWYQQTPGQGLQFLFEYFSETQRNKGNFPGRFSGRQFSNSRSEMNVSTLELGDSALYLCASSMDRGEAFFGQGTRLTVV.

The chain is built from TRBV19 and TRBJ1-1; 8 bases are a match to TRBD1. From germline, CDR1 is LNHDA and CDR2 SQIVND (reference sequence). The CDR3 spans 16 residues. The V gene end was trimmed by 4 bases and the J gene end by 1 base; junction bases not matched to a gene: 8. The CDR3 DNA sequence: TGTGCCAGTAGTACTACAGGGGGTTTGGGGAACACTGAAGCTTTCTTT. Translated: CASSTTGGLGNTEAFF.

The chain has TRBV2 and TRBJ1-2; TRBD1 aligns across 8 bases. Germline trimming cut 3 bases from V and 4 bases from J; bases unmatched to any gene: 4. The CDR3 is made up of 14 amino acids. The germline V gene encodes CDR1 SNHLY and CDR2 FYNNEI. DNA for the CDR3: TGTGCCAGCAGTGACAGGGGGCGCGTCTATGGCTACACCTTC. This gives the protein CASSDRGRVYGYTF.

CDR3 DNA: TGTGCCATCATGGAGGAGGTGAGCACTGAAGCTTTCTTT. Encoded protein: CAIMEEVSTEAFF. This sequence joins TRBV10-3 and TRBJ1-1; no clear D. The V and J ends lost 7 bases and 4 bases respectively, with 13 bases between them. Germline V lookup: CDR1 ENHRY, CDR2 SYGVKD. The CDR3 totals 13 residues.

This clone appeared once. The V call is TRBV7-2, the J call TRBJ1-5; D uncertain. V lost 0 bases and J 4 bases, leaving 7 bases between the germline ends. From germline, CDR1 is SGHTA and CDR2 FQGNSA. CDR3 length: 14 amino acids. The CDR3 bases are TGTGCCAGCAGCTTAGCGCCGGGGAATCAGCCCCAGCATTTT. Translating it yields CASSLAPGNQPQHF.

The sample holds one count of this clone. The J gene is TRBJ1-4, the V gene TRBV5-1; D is unclear. Trimming removed 2 bases at V and 1 base at J, with 6 bases between. The CDR3 spans 14 residues. Germline lookup yields CDR1 SGHRS and CDR2 YFSETQ. The CDR3 DNA reads TGCGCCAGCAGCTTCGCAGGAACTAATGAAAAACTGTTTTTT. Its protein product is CASSFAGTNEKLFF. Using reference TRBV5-1 and TRBJ1-4 for the parts outside the CDR3, the full variable domain is KAGVTQTPRYLIKTRGQQVTLSCSPISGHRSVSWYQQTPGQGLQFLFEYFSETQRNKGNFPGRFSGRQFSNSRSEMNVSTLELGDSALYLCASSFAGTNEKLFFGSGTQLSVL.

V and J are TRBV7-9 and TRBJ2-7; D call uncertain. The V gene lost 5 bases and the J gene lost 5 bases, with 13 bases spanning the gap. This CDR3 contains 13 residues. Germline V gene sequence: CDR1 SEHNR, CDR2 FQNEAQ (reference sequence). CDR3 bases: TGTGCCAGCAGCCCAAAAATGAGAGACGAGCAGTACTTC. This sequence encodes CASSPKMRDEQYF.

This chain links TRBV25-1 with TRBJ2-7, with D possibly being TRBD1 (5 bases). The CDR3 has 14 amino acids. Germline assignment: CDR1 MGHDK and CDR2 SYGVNS. V dropped 1 base and J dropped 3 bases, with 10 bases sitting between them. The CDR3 loop is CASSEFDSLYEQYF. CDR3 sequence (DNA): TGTGCCAGCAGTGAATTTGACAGCCTCTACGAGCAGTACTTC.

The chain employs TRBV7-6 and TRBJ2-2; 8 nucleotides line up with TRBD1. CDR1 and CDR2 (germline): SGHVS, FNYEAQ. This CDR3 has 16 amino acids. With 5 bases clipped from V and 1 base from J, the junction kept 6 bases outside the gene matches. CDR3 sequence: CASSRSGTGNTGELFF. Here the CDR3 DNA reads TGTGCCAGCAGCAGATCCGGGACAGGGAACACCGGGGAGCTGTTTTTT.

The chain joins TRBV19 to TRBJ1-1, with 7 positions matching TRBD1. Germline loops: CDR1 LNHDA, CDR2 SQIVND (reference sequence). CDR3 size: 16 residues. With 2 bases clipped from V and 0 bases from J, the junction kept 6 bases outside the gene matches. CDR3 in amino acids: CASSISWQGVNTEAFF. CDR3 nucleotide sequence: TGTGCCAGTAGTATAAGTTGGCAGGGGGTGAACACTGAAGCTTTCTTT.

The rearrangement links TRBV7-9 to TRBJ1-1, with 9 bases aligning to TRBD1. This CDR3 region has 17 residues. J lost 0 bases, V lost 1 base, and 6 bases had no gene match. Germline V CDR1 and CDR2: SEHNR, FQNEAQ (reference sequence). DNA of the CDR3: TGTGCCAGCAGCTTAGGGGGACAGGGAAAAATGAACACTGAAGCTTTCTTT. Residues: CASSLGGQGKMNTEAFF.

This clone showed up just a few times. J is TRBJ2-3 and V is TRBV7-6; 10 positions match TRBD2. The CDR3 extends over 16 amino acids. V gave up 1 base and J gave up 2 bases; unmatched junction bases: 3. Per the germline V gene, CDR1 is SGHVS and CDR2 is FNYEAQ. CDR3 amino acids: CASSLGTSGITDTQYF. The CDR3 coding sequence is TGTGCCAGCAGCTTAGGGACTAGCGGAATCACAGATACGCAGTATTTT.

The chain combines TRBV11-3 with TRBJ2-7; 9 nucleotides align to TRBD1. The CDR3 runs to 19 residues. V gave up 0 bases and J gave up 2 bases; unmatched junction bases: 14. The germline V gene encodes CDR1 SGHNT and CDR2 YENEEA. CDR3 DNA sequence: TGTGCCAGCAGCTTAGATCTCTTTTTCGGGACAGGGTTAACCTACGAGCAGTACTTC. Its translation: CASSLDLFFGTGLTYEQYF. Full variable domain (rest looked up from reference TRBV11-3 and TRBJ2-7): EAGVVQSPRYKIIEKKQPVAFWCNPISGHNTLYWYLQNLGQGPELLIRYENEEAVDDSQLPKDRFSAERLKGVDSTLKIQPAELGDSAVYLCASSLDLFFGTGLTYEQYFGPGTRLTVT.

V usage is TRBV19 and J usage is TRBJ1-1, with a weak D call TRBD1 (6 bases). The ends were cut back, 1 base at V and 5 bases at J, with 11 bases in the middle. Looked up from germline, CDR1 is LNHDA and CDR2 is SQIVND (reference sequence). CDR3 length: 14 amino acids. CDR3 protein: CASSIVGGRTEAFF. The CDR3 region has the DNA TGTGCCAGTAGTATAGTTGGGGGCAGGACTGAAGCTTTCTTT.

The rearrangement links TRBV7-8 to TRBJ1-6; D perhaps matches TRBD1 (6 bases). The CDR3 extends over 16 amino acids. Germline V gene data show CDR1 as SGHVS and CDR2 as FQNEAQ. V lost 5 bases, J lost 7 bases, and 18 bases lay in between. In nucleotides, the CDR3 is TGTGCCAGCAGCCCCACCCAAGGGGGTGAGAATTCACCCCTCCACTTT. Protein sequence: CASSPTQGGENSPLHF. Full variable domain (rest looked up from reference TRBV7-8 and TRBJ1-6): GAGVSQSPRYKVAKRGQDVALRCDPISGHVSLFWYQQALGQGPEFLTYFQNEAQLDKSGLPSDRFFAERPEGSVSTLKIQRTQQEDSAVYLCASSPTQGGENSPLHFGNGTRLTVT.

V usage is TRBV19 and J usage is TRBJ1-2, with 8 bases identical to TRBD1. Trimming removed 10 bases from V and 0 bases from J; junction bases left unmatched: 4. This CDR3 comprises 13 residues. From germline, CDR1 is LNHDA and CDR2 SQIVND (reference sequence). The DNA for the CDR3 is TGTGCCATTGACAGGGGCCCTAACTATGGCTACACCTTC. Protein product: CAIDRGPNYGYTF.

The J gene is TRBJ2-2, the V gene TRBV5-1; 9 bases are shared with TRBD1. The CDR3 extends over 14 amino acids. Germline V gene data show CDR1 as SGHRS and CDR2 as YFSETQ. V lost 5 bases, J lost 7 bases, and 6 bases stayed unmatched. In DNA, the CDR3 is TGCGCCAGCAGACCGGGACAGGGTATCGGGGAGCTGTTTTTT. This gives the protein CASRPGQGIGELFF.

The V gene is TRBV4-3, the J gene TRBJ2-7; 7 bases map to TRBD1. The V gene end was trimmed by 4 bases and the J gene end by 4 bases; junction bases not matched to a gene: 13. CDR1 and CDR2 from the germline V gene are LGHNA and YSLEER. The length of the CDR3 is 16 residues. The DNA for the CDR3 is TGCGCCAGCAGCCTCGACAGGGCTGGCCCATCTTACGAGCAGTACTTC. Its protein is CASSLDRAGPSYEQYF.

This chain connects TRBV3-1 (or the pseudogene TRBV3-2) to TRBJ2-2; TRBD2 matches 8 bases. Germline CDR1 and CDR2: LGHDT and YNNKEL (reference sequence). V trimming: 3 bases; J trimming: 4 bases; junction bases outside the gene matches: 4. The CDR3 extends over 15 amino acids. CDR3 residues: CASSHTSGVTGELFF. For the CDR3, the DNA is TGTGCCAGCAGCCACACTAGCGGAGTCACCGGGGAGCTGTTTTTT.

The V and J genes are TRBV19 and TRBJ1-4, with 7 bases lining up with TRBD1. V shed 8 bases and J 2 bases; nucleotides not matched to a gene: 5. The CDR3 totals 14 residues. Per germline, CDR1 LNHDA and CDR2 SQIVND (reference sequence). The CDR3: CASSTTGTNEKLFF. CDR3 nucleotides: TGTGCCAGTTCTACGACAGGGACTAATGAAAAACTGTTTTTT.

This clone was observed once. The chain couples TRBV5-1 to TRBJ1-3; D unresolved. Deletions cut 4 bases from V and 0 bases from J, with 17 bases between. CDR3 size: 17 residues. Germline CDR1 and CDR2: SGHRS and YFSETQ. The CDR3 is CASSPRADQPSGNTIYF. CDR3 in DNA: TGCGCCAGCAGCCCGAGGGCAGACCAACCCTCTGGAAACACCATATATTTT.

The chain carries TRBV3-1 (or the pseudogene TRBV3-2) and TRBJ2-7, with 16 positions matching TRBD2. The germline V gene has CDR1 LGHDT and CDR2 YNNKEL (reference sequence). This CDR3 has 22 residues. Trimming at V came to 9 bases and at J to 5 bases, leaving 28 bases not matched to a gene. The CDR3 is CASKPGPPPGQGTSGGANEQYF. The CDR3 coding sequence is TGTGCCAGTAAACCCGGACCCCCCCCGGGACAGGGGACTAGCGGGGGGGCCAACGAGCAGTACTTC.

This rearrangement joins TRBV5-1 to TRBJ2-7; 8 nucleotides agree with TRBD2. The CDR3 contains 14 residues. In germline, CDR1 is SGHRS, CDR2 YFSETQ. The ends lost 4 bases at V and 6 bases at J; junction bases unmatched: 9. CDR3 DNA sequence: TGCGCCAGCAGCCCGGACTCGGCGGGGGGCGAGCAGTACTTC. Amino acid sequence: CASSPDSAGGEQYF.

This chain links TRBV6-5 with TRBJ2-1; TRBD2 matches at 8 bases. V trimming: 4 bases; J trimming: 4 bases; junction bases outside the gene matches: 6. The CDR3 runs to 15 residues. Per germline, CDR1 MNHEY and CDR2 SVGAGI. DNA for the CDR3: TGTGCCAGCAGTTCCCGACGGGGGGGTTACAATGAGCAGTTCTTC. Translated: CASSSRRGGYNEQFF.